The 26 T cell receptor beta chains reported below all come from one sample, sequenced in a study of chemoradiotherapy in HPV16-positive cancers. The data were produced by immunoSEQ multiplex PCR, yet TCRdb's version contains in-frame clones alone and is incomplete. This repertoire shows some 20,000 clones, around 67% found once; its top ten account for around 2.5%. The sample was acquired from a patient who underwent chemoradiotherapy. These receptor sequences come from a human donor with HPV-associated anogenital cancer.

Details on this clone: The sample contains more than one DNA sequence encoding this CDR3. CDR3: CASSFRPNTEAFF. The CDR3 nucleotides read TGCGCCAGCAGCTTCCGCCCGAACACTGAAGCTTTCTTT. This sequence joins TRBV5-1 and TRBJ1-1; D call uncertain. The CDR3 covers 13 residues. Germline V gene lookup returns CDR1 SGHRS and CDR2 YFSETQ. Trimming removed 2 bases from V and 1 base from J, with 6 bases in between.

The J gene is TRBJ1-5, the V gene TRBV18; a weak D match, TRBD1 (5 bases). The germline V and J ends were trimmed by 3 bases and 5 bases, with 14 bases remaining between them. Germline V gene data show CDR1 as KGHSH and CDR2 as LQKENI. The CDR3 length is 15 residues. CDR3 in DNA: TGTGCCAGCTCACCGCAGGGTATTAATCATCAGCCCCAGCATTTT. Translating it yields CASSPQGINHQPQHF.

The rearrangement uses TRBV15 and TRBJ1-4; possibly TRBD1 for D (6 bases). Germline CDR1 and CDR2: LNHNV and YYDKDF (reference sequence). The CDR3 runs to 14 residues. V was cut by 0 bases and J by 5 bases, with 7 bases left in between. Here the CDR3 DNA reads TGTGCCACCAGCAGAGACGGGGGCAATGAAAAACTGTTTTTT. This gives the protein CATSRDGGNEKLFF.

Only a few counts were recorded for this clone. The rearrangement links TRBV2 to TRBJ1-5; D gene uncertain. CDR3 length equals 15 residues. With 2 bases removed from V and 0 bases from J, the gap between germline ends came to 8 bases. Germline V gene data show CDR1 as SNHLY and CDR2 as FYNNEI. CDR3 coding DNA: TGTGCCAGCAGTGAAAGTGGGGATAGCAATCAGCCCCAGCATTTT. Its protein is CASSESGDSNQPQHF.

This clone has more than one count but fewer than ten. This chain joins TRBV18 and TRBJ1-3; the match to TRBD1 covers 9 bases. The junction had 2 bases not matched to a gene; V was cut back by 3 bases and J by 2 bases. The CDR3 has 15 residues. Germline CDR1 and CDR2: KGHSH and LQKENI. The CDR3 here is CASSPGTGPGNTIYF. The CDR3 DNA follows: TGTGCCAGCTCACCTGGGACAGGGCCTGGAAACACCATATATTTT. Together with reference TRBV18 and TRBJ1-3, the CDR3 gives the full variable domain: NAGVMQNPRHLVRRRGQEARLRCSPMKGHSHVYWYRQLPEEGLKFMVYLQKENIIDESGMPKERFSAEFPKEGPSILRIQQVVRGDSAAYFCASSPGTGPGNTIYFGEGSWLTVV.

The chain carries TRBV11-2 and TRBJ2-1; 8 bases are a match to TRBD1. V shed 5 bases and J 4 bases; nucleotides not matched to a gene: 7. The CDR3 length is 15 residues. Germline-derived CDR1 and CDR2 are SGHAT and FQNNGV. CDR3 sequence reads: CASSPGQALYNEQFF. The CDR3 region has the DNA TGTGCCAGCAGCCCGGGACAGGCGCTGTACAATGAGCAGTTCTTC.

This chain links TRBV6-1 with TRBJ1-1; D call uncertain. Germline V gives CDR1 MNHNS, CDR2 SASEGT. The germline V and J ends were trimmed by 2 bases and 1 base, with 11 bases remaining between them. CDR3 length: 15 amino acids. The chain's CDR3 is CASSEPSYKNTEAFF. The CDR3 nucleotides read TGTGCCAGCAGTGAACCGTCATACAAGAACACTGAAGCTTTCTTT.

The rearrangement joins TRBV2 to TRBJ1-3; possibly TRBD1 for D (6 bases). Germline CDR1 SNHLY, CDR2 FYNNEI. The V and J ends lost 6 bases and 7 bases respectively, with 10 bases between them. The CDR3 has 12 amino acids. The CDR3 nucleotides are TGTGCCAGCAGAGGGGGGACCAACACCATATATTTT. As protein: CASRGGTNTIYF.

This clone has only a few counts. This chain uses TRBV5-1 with TRBJ2-1; D gene ambiguous. The germline V gene encodes CDR1 SGHRS and CDR2 YFSETQ. The length of the CDR3 is 14 residues. V was pared by 5 bases and J by 1 base, with 10 bases between. The CDR3 DNA follows: TGCGCCAGCAGTGGAACAGTATCCTACAATGAGCAGTTCTTC. Its protein product is CASSGTVSYNEQFF.

CDR3: CASSLAGIAHEQYF. CDR3 sequence (DNA): TGTGCCAGCAGCCTTGCGGGAATAGCCCACGAGCAGTACTTC. The rearrangement joins TRBV7-3 to TRBJ2-7; a weak D match, TRBD2 (6 bases). The CDR3 is 14 residues long. CDR1 is SGHTA and CDR2 is FQGTGA in the germline V gene. Trimming removed 5 bases at V and 5 bases at J, with 16 bases between. Based on the CDR3 plus reference TRBV7-3 and TRBJ2-7, the full variable domain is GAGVSQTPSNKVTEKGKYVELRCDPISGHTALYWYRQSLGQGPEFLIYFQGTGAADDSGLPNDRFFAVRPEGSVSTLKIQRTERGDSAVYLCASSLAGIAHEQYFGPGTRLTVT.

The chain links TRBV5-4 to TRBJ2-7; D uncertain. There are 13 residues in the CDR3. The V gene lost 0 bases and the J gene lost 3 bases, with 7 bases spanning the gap. Germline loops: CDR1 SGHNT, CDR2 YYREEE (reference sequence). In nucleotides, the CDR3 is TGTGCCAGCAGCTTGGAGGGATACTACGAGCAGTACTTC. This sequence encodes CASSLEGYYEQYF.

This clone was counted once. CDR3 residues: CATAPAQNEQFF. The CDR3 bases are TGTGCCACCGCCCCTGCCCAAAATGAGCAGTTCTTC. The gene calls are TRBV6-6 and TRBJ2-1, with D unclear. Germline CDR1 reads MNHNY; CDR2 reads SVGAGI (reference sequence). There are 12 residues in the CDR3. The V and J ends lost 10 bases and 7 bases respectively, with 14 bases between them.

The chain links TRBV5-1 to TRBJ2-6; no clear D gene. The V gene's germline CDR1 is SGHRS and CDR2 YFSETQ. Trimming removed 2 bases at V and 3 bases at J, with 9 bases between. The CDR3 is 15 residues long. CDR3 bases: TGCGCCAGCAGCTTCCGTGATCGTGGGGCCAACGTCCTGACTTTC. Translated: CASSFRDRGANVLTF.

The chain carries TRBV7-3 and TRBJ1-6, with D unclear. The CDR3 length is 12 residues. The V gene's germline CDR1 is SGHTA and CDR2 FQGTGA. V was cut by 2 bases and J by 12 bases, with 8 bases left in between. Written as DNA, the CDR3 is TGTGCCAGCAGCTTACCGCCGGGACCCCTCCACTTT. Protein product: CASSLPPGPLHF. Drawing the rest from reference TRBV7-3 and TRBJ1-6, the complete variable domain is GAGVSQTPSNKVTEKGKYVELRCDPISGHTALYWYRQSLGQGPEFLIYFQGTGAADDSGLPNDRFFAVRPEGSVSTLKIQRTERGDSAVYLCASSLPPGPLHFGNGTRLTVT.

The chain recombines TRBV4-2 with TRBJ2-3, with 11 nucleotides matching TRBD2. Unmatched junction bases numbered 5, after V lost 1 base and J lost 2 bases. The germline V gene has CDR1 LGHNA and CDR2 YNFKEQ. CDR3 length: 17 amino acids. DNA of the CDR3: TGTGCCAGCAGCCAAGTTCTAGCGGGAGGCTCCACAGATACGCAGTATTTT. Residues: CASSQVLAGGSTDTQYF.

There are a few counts of this clone. The V call is TRBV6-4, the J call TRBJ1-1; no clear D. There are 12 residues in the CDR3. Germline CDR1 and CDR2: MRHNA and SNTAGT. Trimming left V 0 bases short and J 8 bases short, with 7 bases between. CDR3 nucleotide sequence: TGTGCCAGCAGTGACTCGACGGGGGAAGCTTTCTTT. Translating it yields CASSDSTGEAFF.

J is TRBJ2-7 and V is TRBV19; D could derive from TRBD1 or TRBD2 (5 bases each). This CDR3 is built from 14 residues. Germline V lookup: CDR1 LNHDA, CDR2 SQIVND (reference sequence). V was cut by 4 bases and J by 6 bases, with 16 bases left in between. The CDR3 reads CASSRFLPGTEQYF. DNA for the CDR3: TGTGCCAGTAGTAGGTTTCTCCCCGGGACCGAGCAGTACTTC.

V is TRBV2 and J is TRBJ1-5, with D perhaps matching TRBD1 (5 bases). Trimming removed 7 bases at V and 3 bases at J, with 10 bases between. This CDR3 contains 13 residues. The germline V gene encodes CDR1 SNHLY and CDR2 FYNNEI. The CDR3: CASIRDVNQPQHF. The CDR3, as DNA: TGTGCCAGCATCCGGGACGTCAATCAGCCCCAGCATTTT.

This chain links TRBV15 with TRBJ2-7, with TRBD1 as a possible D gene (6 bases). Trimming took off 2 bases at V and 1 base at J, with 15 bases between the two ends. This CDR3 has 16 amino acids. Germline loops: CDR1 LNHNV, CDR2 YYDKDF (reference sequence). In DNA form, the CDR3 reads TGTGCCACCAGCAGACCTACAGGGCCCCGTTCCTACGAGCAGTACTTC. Amino acid sequence: CATSRPTGPRSYEQYF.

V and J are TRBV5-1 and TRBJ2-3; 14 nucleotides match TRBD2. The CDR3 contains 17 residues. J lost 11 bases, V lost 0 bases, and 11 bases had no gene match. Germline V lookup: CDR1 SGHRS, CDR2 YFSETQ. The CDR3 DNA reads as TGCGCCAGCAGCTTGGCCACGGGACTAGCGGGGGCGTGGGAGCAGTATTTT. Protein: CASSLATGLAGAWEQYF.

The chain joins TRBV7-6 to TRBJ1-1; the match to TRBD1 covers 9 bases. With 4 bases clipped from V and 3 bases from J, the junction kept 9 bases outside the gene matches. CDR1 SGHVS and CDR2 FNYEAQ come from the germline V gene. The CDR3 loop spans 16 amino acids. CDR3 sequence reads: CASSSGQGGWDTEAFF. The CDR3 DNA reads as TGTGCCAGCAGCTCGGGACAGGGAGGGTGGGACACTGAAGCTTTCTTT.

The chain is built from TRBV18 and TRBJ1-4; D is ambiguous. This CDR3 contains 16 residues. Germline CDR1 KGHSH, CDR2 LQKENI. Trimming shortened V by 3 bases and J by 2 bases, and 13 bases separated the two germline ends. CDR3 sequence (DNA): TGTGCCAGCTCACCTGGACCGTGGGCCACTAATGAAAAACTGTTTTTT. The encoded protein is CASSPGPWATNEKLFF.

This clone has just a few counts. The chain links TRBV28 to TRBJ1-2, with 9 bases matching TRBD1. Germline-derived CDR1 and CDR2 are MDHEN and SYDVKM. This CDR3 has 14 residues. V was pared by 6 bases and J by 4 bases, with 6 bases of the junction left unmatched. CDR3 residues: CASRGDREVYGYTF. The CDR3 bases are TGTGCCAGCAGAGGGGACAGGGAGGTCTATGGCTACACCTTC.

The gene calls are TRBV7-9 and TRBJ1-6; 10 positions agree with TRBD1. The V gene end was trimmed by 1 base and the J gene end by 7 bases; junction bases not matched to a gene: 7. Per the germline V gene, CDR1 is SEHNR and CDR2 is FQNEAQ (reference sequence). This CDR3 has 17 amino acids. Here the CDR3 reads CASSLGILGQGNSPLHF. Written as DNA, the CDR3 is TGTGCCAGCAGCTTAGGGATATTGGGACAGGGGAATTCACCCCTCCACTTT.

The chain employs TRBV19 and TRBJ2-5; 9 bases fit TRBD2. The J call may be in error: the DNA end matches TRBJ2-7 better. In germline, CDR1 is LNHDA, CDR2 SQIVND (reference sequence). This CDR3 has 14 amino acids. The CDR3 reads CASSIASGTVEQYF. In DNA form, the CDR3 reads TGTGCCAGTAGTATTGCTAGCGGGACGGTCGAGCAGTACTTC.

The genes are TRBV15 and TRBJ2-6; maybe TRBD2 (5 bases). The germline gives CDR1 LNHNV, CDR2 YYDKDF (reference sequence). V dropped 1 base and J dropped 2 bases, with 6 bases sitting between them. The CDR3 is made up of 15 amino acids. The CDR3 region is CATSRVSAGANVLTF. The DNA of the CDR3 is TGTGCCACCAGCAGAGTTAGCGCTGGGGCCAACGTCCTGACTTTC.